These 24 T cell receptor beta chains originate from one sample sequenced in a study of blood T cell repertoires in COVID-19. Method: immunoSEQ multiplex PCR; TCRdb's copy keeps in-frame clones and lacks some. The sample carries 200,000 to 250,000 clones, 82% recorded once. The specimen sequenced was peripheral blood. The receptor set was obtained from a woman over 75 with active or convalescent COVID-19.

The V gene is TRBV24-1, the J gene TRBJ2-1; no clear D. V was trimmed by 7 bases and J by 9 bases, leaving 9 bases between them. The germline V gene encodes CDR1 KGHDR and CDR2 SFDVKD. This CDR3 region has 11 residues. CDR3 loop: CATSISGEQFF. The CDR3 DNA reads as TGTGCCACCAGCATCTCGGGTGAGCAGTTCTTC.

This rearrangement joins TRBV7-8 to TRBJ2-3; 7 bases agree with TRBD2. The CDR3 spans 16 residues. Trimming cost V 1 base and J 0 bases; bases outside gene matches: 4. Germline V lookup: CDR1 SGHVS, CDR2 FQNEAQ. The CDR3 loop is CASSLGLAASTDTQYF. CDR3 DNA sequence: TGTGCCAGCAGCTTAGGGCTAGCGGCTAGCACAGATACGCAGTATTTT.

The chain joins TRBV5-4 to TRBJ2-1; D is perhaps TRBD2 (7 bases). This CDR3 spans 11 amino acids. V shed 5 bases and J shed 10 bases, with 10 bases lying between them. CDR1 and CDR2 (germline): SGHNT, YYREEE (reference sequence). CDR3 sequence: CASRGGTEQFF. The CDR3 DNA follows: TGTGCCAGCAGGGGGGGGACAGAGCAGTTCTTC.

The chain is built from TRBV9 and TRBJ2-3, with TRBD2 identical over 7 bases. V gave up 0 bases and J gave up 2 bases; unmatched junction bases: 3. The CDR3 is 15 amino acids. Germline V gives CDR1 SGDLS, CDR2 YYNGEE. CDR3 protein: CASSVGGLNTDTQYF. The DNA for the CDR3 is TGTGCCAGCAGCGTAGGGGGACTAAACACAGATACGCAGTATTTT.

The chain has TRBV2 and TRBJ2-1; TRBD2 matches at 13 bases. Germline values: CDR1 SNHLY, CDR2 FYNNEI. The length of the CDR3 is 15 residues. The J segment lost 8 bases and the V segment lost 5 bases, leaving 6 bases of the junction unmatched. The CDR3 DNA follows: TGTGCCAGCAGTAGTACTAGCGGGAGGGCCTATGAGCAGTTCTTC. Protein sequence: CASSSTSGRAYEQFF.

The CDR3 region has the DNA TGCGCCAGCAGCTTGGCCCGTGGGGAGCACACCGGGGAGCTGTTTTTT. Residues: CASSLARGEHTGELFF. The chain has TRBV5-1 and TRBJ2-2; weak D call: TRBD2 (5 bases). V was pared by 0 bases and J by 3 bases, with 12 bases between. The germline V gene has CDR1 SGHRS and CDR2 YFSETQ. The CDR3 runs to 16 residues.

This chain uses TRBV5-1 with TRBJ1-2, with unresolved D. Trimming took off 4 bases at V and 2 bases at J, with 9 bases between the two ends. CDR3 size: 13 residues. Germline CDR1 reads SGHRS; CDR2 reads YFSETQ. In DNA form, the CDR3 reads TGCGCCAGCAGCCCAGACAAGAACTATGGCTACACCTTC. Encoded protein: CASSPDKNYGYTF.

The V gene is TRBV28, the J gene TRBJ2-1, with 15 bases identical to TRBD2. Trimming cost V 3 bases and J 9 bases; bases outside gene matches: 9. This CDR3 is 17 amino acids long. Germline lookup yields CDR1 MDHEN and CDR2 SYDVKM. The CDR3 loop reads CASSLSWTSGRAREQFF. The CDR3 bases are TGTGCCAGCAGTTTGAGCTGGACTAGCGGGAGGGCCCGTGAGCAGTTCTTC.

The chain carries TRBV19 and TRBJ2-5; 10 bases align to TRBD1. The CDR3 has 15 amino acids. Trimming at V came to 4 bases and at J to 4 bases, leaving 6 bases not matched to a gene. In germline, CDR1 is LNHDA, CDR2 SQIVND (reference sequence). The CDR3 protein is CASSNRDRGGETQYF. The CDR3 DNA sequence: TGTGCCAGTAGTAACCGGGACAGGGGAGGAGAGACCCAGTACTTC.

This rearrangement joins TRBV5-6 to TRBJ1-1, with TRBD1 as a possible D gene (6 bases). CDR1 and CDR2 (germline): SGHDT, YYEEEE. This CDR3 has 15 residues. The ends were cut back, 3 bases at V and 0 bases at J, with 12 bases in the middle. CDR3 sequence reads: CASSSAGAMNTEAFF. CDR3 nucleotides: TGTGCCAGCAGCTCCGCAGGGGCCATGAACACTGAAGCTTTCTTT. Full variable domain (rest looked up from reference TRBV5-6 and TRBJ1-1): DAGVTQSPTHLIKTRGQQVTLRCSPKSGHDTVSWYQQALGQGPQFIFQYYEEEERQRGNFPDRFSGHQFPNYSSELNVNALLLGDSALYLCASSSAGAMNTEAFFGQGTRLTVV.

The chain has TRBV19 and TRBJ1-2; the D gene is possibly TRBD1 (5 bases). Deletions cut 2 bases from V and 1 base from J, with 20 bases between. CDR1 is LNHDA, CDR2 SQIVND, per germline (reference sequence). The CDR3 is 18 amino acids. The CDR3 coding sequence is TGTGCCAGTAGTATATTGGGCCCCCAGGGCAGCAATAACTATGGCTACACCTTC. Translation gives CASSILGPQGSNNYGYTF.

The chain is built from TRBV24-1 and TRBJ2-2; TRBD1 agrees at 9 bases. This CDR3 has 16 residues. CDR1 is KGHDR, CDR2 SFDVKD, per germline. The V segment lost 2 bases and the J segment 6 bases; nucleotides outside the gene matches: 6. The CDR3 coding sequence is TGTGCCACCAGTGATTCCGGGACAGGGTTGCCCGGGGAGCTGTTTTTT. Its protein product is CATSDSGTGLPGELFF.

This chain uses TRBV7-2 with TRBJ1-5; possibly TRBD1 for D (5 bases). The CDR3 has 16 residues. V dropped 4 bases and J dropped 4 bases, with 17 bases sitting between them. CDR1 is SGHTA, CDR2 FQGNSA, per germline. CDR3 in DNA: TGTGCCAGCAGCTCTCCGCGGGGCGGTACTAATCAGCCCCAGCATTTT. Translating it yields CASSSPRGGTNQPQHF.

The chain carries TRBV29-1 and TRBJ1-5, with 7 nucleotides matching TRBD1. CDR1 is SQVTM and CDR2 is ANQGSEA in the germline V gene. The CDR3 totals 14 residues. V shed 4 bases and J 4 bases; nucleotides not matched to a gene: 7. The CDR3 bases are TGCAGCGTTGCCTTTGCACAGGGGAATCAGCCCCAGCATTTT. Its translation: CSVAFAQGNQPQHF.

The CDR3 bases are TGTGCCAGCAGCTTGAGTGCGGGGGGACAAGAGACCCAGTACTTC. Amino acids: CASSLSAGGQETQYF. V gene TRBV11-3 combines with J gene TRBJ2-5; 8 bases map to TRBD2. From germline, CDR1 is SGHNT and CDR2 YENEEA. Unmatched junction bases numbered 5, after V lost 3 bases and J lost 2 bases. CDR3 length: 15 residues.

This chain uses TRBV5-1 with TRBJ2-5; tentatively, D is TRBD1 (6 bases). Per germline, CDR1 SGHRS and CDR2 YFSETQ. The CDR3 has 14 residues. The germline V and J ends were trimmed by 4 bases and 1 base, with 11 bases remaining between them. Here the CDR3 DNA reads TGCGCCAGCAGCCTGACAGGACTCCAAGAGACCCAGTACTTC. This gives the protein CASSLTGLQETQYF.

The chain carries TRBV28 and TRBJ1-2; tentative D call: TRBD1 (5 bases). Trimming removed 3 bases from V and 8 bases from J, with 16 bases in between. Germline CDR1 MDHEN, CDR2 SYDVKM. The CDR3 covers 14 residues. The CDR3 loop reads CASSFPTGGKGYTF. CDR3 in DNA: TGTGCCAGCAGTTTCCCCACAGGAGGGAAGGGCTACACCTTC.

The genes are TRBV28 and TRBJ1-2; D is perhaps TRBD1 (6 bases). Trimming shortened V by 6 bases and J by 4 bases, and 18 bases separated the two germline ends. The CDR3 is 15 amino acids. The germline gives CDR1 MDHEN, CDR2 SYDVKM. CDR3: CASSEGGAGGYGYTF. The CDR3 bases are TGTGCCAGCAGCGAGGGGGGGGCTGGGGGCTATGGCTACACCTTC.

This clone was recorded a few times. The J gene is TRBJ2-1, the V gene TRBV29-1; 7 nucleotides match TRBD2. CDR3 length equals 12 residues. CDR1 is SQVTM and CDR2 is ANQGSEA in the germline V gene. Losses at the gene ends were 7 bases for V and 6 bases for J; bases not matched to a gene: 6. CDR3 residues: CSEREGSNEQFF. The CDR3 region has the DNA TGCAGCGAGAGGGAGGGCTCCAATGAGCAGTTCTTC.

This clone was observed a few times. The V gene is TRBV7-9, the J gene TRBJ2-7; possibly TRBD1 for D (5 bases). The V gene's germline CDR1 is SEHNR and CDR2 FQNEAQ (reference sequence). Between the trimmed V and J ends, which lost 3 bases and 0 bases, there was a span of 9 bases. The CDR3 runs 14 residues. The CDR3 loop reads CASSFDRRSYEQYF. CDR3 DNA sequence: TGTGCCAGCAGCTTCGACAGACGCTCCTACGAGCAGTACTTC.

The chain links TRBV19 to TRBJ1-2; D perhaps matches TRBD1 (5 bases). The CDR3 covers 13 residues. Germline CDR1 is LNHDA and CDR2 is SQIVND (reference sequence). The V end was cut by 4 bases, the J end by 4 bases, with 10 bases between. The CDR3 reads CASSSGHGYGYTF. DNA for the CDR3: TGTGCCAGTAGTAGCGGACACGGCTATGGCTACACCTTC.

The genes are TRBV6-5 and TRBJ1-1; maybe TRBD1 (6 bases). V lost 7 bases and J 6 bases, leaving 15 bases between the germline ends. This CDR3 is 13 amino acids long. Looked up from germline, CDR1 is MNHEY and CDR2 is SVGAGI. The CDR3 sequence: CASTSRGTAEAFF. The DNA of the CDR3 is TGTGCCAGCACCAGCAGGGGAACGGCTGAAGCTTTCTTT.

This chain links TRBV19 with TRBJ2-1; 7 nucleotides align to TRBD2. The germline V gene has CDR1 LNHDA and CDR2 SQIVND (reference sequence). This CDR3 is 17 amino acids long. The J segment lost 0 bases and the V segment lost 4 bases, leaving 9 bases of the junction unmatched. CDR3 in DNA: TGTGCCAGTAGTAGGGAGGGCGGCGGGAGCTCCTACAATGAGCAGTTCTTC. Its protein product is CASSREGGGSSYNEQFF.

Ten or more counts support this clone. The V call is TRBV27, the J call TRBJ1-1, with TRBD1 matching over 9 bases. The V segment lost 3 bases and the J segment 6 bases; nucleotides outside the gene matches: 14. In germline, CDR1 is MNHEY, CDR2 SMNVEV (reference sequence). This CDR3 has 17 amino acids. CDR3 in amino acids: CASSLGTGYGGVAEAFF. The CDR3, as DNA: TGTGCCAGCAGTTTGGGGACAGGGTATGGAGGGGTGGCTGAAGCTTTCTTT.